These T cell receptor beta chains were read from a single sample in a study of blood T cells in healthy people across ages. One entry per CDR3 protein results from TCRdb running MiXCR on the 5' RACE reads. The sample lists about 970,000 distinct CDR3 sequences, roughly 50% occurring once. The source material was blood. Source of these receptors: a woman aged 55-69 years in good health. The CDR3 runs from the conserved cysteine through the conserved F or W. D genes are given only for firm matches. Clone sizes are given selectively: once, few, many, or a class where the clone is expanded.

J: TRBJ2-3; size: -; V: TRBV20-1; D: TRBD2; CDR3: CSASGAGGILTDTQYF; DNA: TGCAGTGCTAGCGGAGCGGGAGGGATACTCACAGATACGCAGTATTTT
J: TRBJ2-7; size: -; V: TRBV6-2/TRBV6-3; D: -; CDR3: CASSEANDYEQYF; DNA: TGTGCCAGCAGCGAGGCAAATGACTACGAGCAGTACTTC
J: TRBJ2-7; size: once; V: TRBV6-6; D: -; CDR3: CASSYSLTGKGEQYF; DNA: TGCGCCAGCAGTTACTCGTTAACAGGGAAAGGCGAGCAGTACTTC
J: TRBJ2-4; size: -; V: TRBV28; D: -; CDR3: CASRSLSPGGALNIQYF; DNA: TGTGCCAGCAGGTCGTTGAGTCCAGGGGGGGCCCTAAACATTCAGTACTTC
J: TRBJ2-7; size: -; V: TRBV5-1; D: TRBD1; CDR3: CASSSPGQAGYEQYF; DNA: TGCGCCAGCAGCTCCCCGGGACAGGCTGGGTACGAGCAGTACTTC
J: TRBJ2-6; size: many; V: TRBV29-1; D: -; CDR3: CSVRGWGPPGANVLTF; DNA: TGCAGCGTTAGGGGTTGGGGTCCCCCTGGGGCCAACGTCCTGACTTTC
J: TRBJ2-7; size: -; V: TRBV12-3/TRBV12-4; D: -; CDR3: CASSRDSASGEQYF; DNA: TGTGCCAGCAGCCGGGACTCCGCGTCGGGCGAGCAGTACTTC
J: TRBJ2-1; size: -; V: TRBV28; D: -; CDR3: CASSFLVPASKGYEQFF; DNA: TGTGCCAGCAGTTTTCTCGTTCCGGCTAGTAAAGGGTATGAGCAGTTCTTC
J: TRBJ2-7; size: -; V: TRBV7-9; D: -; CDR3: CASSVTPSYEQYF; DNA: TGTGCCAGCAGCGTTACCCCCTCCTACGAGCAGTACTTC
J: TRBJ2-7; size: -; V: TRBV12-3/TRBV12-4; D: TRBD2; CDR3: CASRGLAGSEQYF; DNA: TGTGCCAGCAGGGGACTAGCGGGAAGCGAGCAGTACTTC
J: TRBJ2-5; size: -; V: TRBV6-6; D: TRBD1; CDR3: CASSYFAQGAQTQYF; DNA: TGTGCCAGCAGTTACTTCGCCCAGGGGGCGCAGACCCAGTACTTC
J: TRBJ2-3; size: -; V: TRBV4-2; D: TRBD1; CDR3: CASSPGTGFYTDTQYF; DNA: TGTGCCAGCAGCCCTGGGACAGGGTTTTACACAGATACGCAGTATTTT
J: TRBJ1-1; size: -; V: TRBV7-9; D: TRBD1; CDR3: CASSLGDRVNTEAFF; DNA: TGTGCCAGCAGCTTAGGGGACAGGGTTAACACTGAAGCTTTCTTT
J: TRBJ2-3; size: -; V: TRBV20-1; D: TRBD2; CDR3: CSAESGRVADTQYF; DNA: TGCAGTGCCGAGAGCGGGAGGGTTGCAGATACGCAGTATTTT
J: TRBJ2-3; size: once; V: TRBV12-3/TRBV12-4; D: -; CDR3: CASSLINRPGTDTQYF; DNA: TGTGCCAGCAGTTTGATCAACAGACCGGGGACAGATACGCAGTATTTT
J: TRBJ1-2; size: -; V: TRBV29-1; D: -; CDR3: CSVEEDNGYTF; DNA: TGCAGCGTTGAGGAGGATAATGGCTACACCTTC
J: TRBJ2-7; size: few; V: TRBV3-1; D: TRBD1; CDR3: CASSQKDRRTYEQYF; DNA: TGTGCCAGCAGCCAAAAGGACAGGAGAACCTACGAGCAGTACTTC
J: TRBJ1-2; size: -; V: TRBV30; D: -; CDR3: CAWDMGTVFEYGYTF; DNA: TGTGCCTGGGATATGGGAACGGTTTTTGAATATGGCTACACCTTC
J: TRBJ2-6; size: -; V: TRBV7-2; D: -; CDR3: CASSLVGGPGINVLTF; DNA: TGTGCCAGCAGCTTAGTCGGGGGCCCCGGGATCAACGTCCTGACTTTC
J: TRBJ2-7; size: many; V: TRBV12-3/TRBV12-4; D: TRBD1; CDR3: CASSLARDSYEQYF; DNA: TGTGCCAGCAGTTTAGCCCGGGACAGCTACGAGCAGTACTTC
J: TRBJ2-3; size: once; V: TRBV27; D: -; CDR3: CASALNGGASTDTQYF; DNA: TGTGCCAGTGCGCTGAATGGGGGAGCTAGCACAGATACGCAGTATTTT
J: TRBJ2-7; size: few; V: TRBV9; D: -; CDR3: CASSAGGAVEQYF; DNA: TGTGCCAGCAGCGCTGGTGGGGCGGTCGAGCAGTACTTC
J: TRBJ2-4; size: few; V: TRBV27; D: -; CDR3: CASSGGAKNIQYF; DNA: TGTGCCAGCAGTGGGGGGGCCAAAAACATTCAGTACTTC
J: TRBJ2-7; size: few; V: TRBV10-3; D: -; CDR3: CAISEGASYEQYF; DNA: TGTGCCATCAGTGAGGGCGCTTCCTACGAGCAGTACTTC
J: TRBJ2-7; size: many; V: TRBV29-1; D: TRBD1; CDR3: CSVEGGVSQGVGEQYF; DNA: TGCAGCGTTGAAGGAGGAGTCTCACAGGGGGTAGGCGAGCAGTACTTC
J: TRBJ2-7; size: -; V: TRBV2; D: -; CDR3: CASRIILYPEQYF; DNA: TGTGCCAGCAGAATAATCTTATACCCCGAGCAGTACTTC
J: TRBJ1-4; size: -; V: TRBV27; D: TRBD1; CDR3: CASSDTGATNEKLFF; DNA: TGTGCCAGCAGCGATACAGGGGCAACTAATGAAAAACTGTTTTTT
J: TRBJ2-6; size: -; V: TRBV7-9; D: -; CDR3: CASSPSLTGAPGANVLTF; DNA: TGTGCCAGCAGCCCCTCTTTGACAGGAGCCCCTGGGGCCAACGTCCTGACTTTC
J: TRBJ1-5; size: few; V: TRBV4-1; D: TRBD1; CDR3: CASSQEWRGQSNQPQHF; DNA: TGCGCCAGCAGCCAAGAGTGGCGGGGACAGAGCAATCAGCCCCAGCATTTT
J: TRBJ1-1; size: -; V: TRBV11-2; D: -; CDR3: CASLRWAGDDTEAFF; DNA: TGTGCCAGCCTCAGGTGGGCGGGGGATGACACTGAAGCTTTCTTT
J: TRBJ2-3; size: -; V: TRBV6-2/TRBV6-3; D: -; CDR3: CASSYSRFSGDTQYF; DNA: TGTGCCAGCAGTTACTCGAGGTTTTCGGGGGATACGCAGTATTTT
J: TRBJ1-1; size: -; V: TRBV27; D: -; CDR3: CASSFRAPLEAFF; DNA: TGTGCCAGCAGTTTCCGGGCCCCTCTCGAAGCTTTCTTT
J: TRBJ2-4; size: -; V: TRBV29-1; D: -; CDR3: CSASRQVEGDIQYF; DNA: TGCAGCGCCTCAAGGCAGGTCGAGGGTGACATTCAGTACTTC
J: TRBJ2-2; size: -; V: TRBV12-3/TRBV12-4; D: -; CDR3: CASSRRVRLSGELFF; DNA: TGTGCCAGCAGTCGCAGGGTCCGATTAAGCGGGGAGCTGTTTTTT
J: TRBJ2-3; size: few; V: TRBV7-9; D: TRBD1; CDR3: CASSPQGNTQYF; DNA: TGTGCCAGCAGTCCACAGGGGAATACGCAGTATTTT
J: TRBJ1-6; size: few; V: TRBV28; D: -; CDR3: CASSRPGGSYNSPLHF; DNA: TGTGCCAGCAGCCGCCCCGGGGGCTCCTATAATTCACCCCTCCACTTT
J: TRBJ2-1; size: -; V: TRBV20-1; D: TRBD2; CDR3: CSAKLAVRYNEQFF; DNA: TGCAGTGCTAAACTAGCGGTACGGTACAATGAGCAGTTCTTC
J: TRBJ2-3; size: -; V: TRBV28; D: -; CDR3: CASTQRDTNTDTQYF; DNA: TGTGCCAGCACCCAGAGGGACACCAACACAGATACGCAGTATTTT
J: TRBJ2-7; size: few; V: TRBV29-1; D: TRBD1; CDR3: CSVAGTGVFNEQYF; DNA: TGCAGCGTTGCGGGGACAGGGGTTTTCAACGAGCAGTACTTC